Listed below are T cell receptor beta chains from one sample, sequenced in a study of cytomegalovirus exposure and HLA in healthy donors. TCRdb's table, derived via immunoSEQ multiplex PCR, lists solely in-frame clones and lacks some. The sample yields 100,000 to 150,000 clones, around four fifths seen once. The sample consisted of PBMCs. These receptors were taken from a human donor in good health. Both conserved end residues are part of each CDR3. The D gene is left open where the match is weak. Size is omitted from some rows. Given values are once, few, many or a class for expanded clones.

j_call: TRBJ1-4
d_call: TRBD1
v_call: TRBV10-2
clone_size: -
cdr3_aa: CASTPVRDRDEKLFF
cdr3_nt: TGCGCCAGCACTCCAGTCCGGGACAGGGATGAAAAACTGTTTTTT

j_call: TRBJ2-7
d_call: -
v_call: TRBV9
clone_size: -
cdr3_aa: CASSVARLGEQYF
cdr3_nt: TGTGCCAGCAGCGTAGCTCGTCTCGGCGAGCAGTACTTC

j_call: TRBJ2-7
d_call: -
v_call: TRBV2
clone_size: few
cdr3_aa: CASSERWGDEQYF
cdr3_nt: TGTGCCAGCAGTGAAAGGTGGGGGGACGAGCAGTACTTC

j_call: TRBJ2-2
d_call: -
v_call: TRBV9
clone_size: -
cdr3_aa: CASSVDGANTGELFF
cdr3_nt: TGTGCCAGCAGCGTAGACGGAGCGAACACCGGGGAGCTGTTTTTT

j_call: TRBJ1-5
d_call: -
v_call: TRBV28
clone_size: -
cdr3_aa: CASSSPGTGTLYF
cdr3_nt: TGTGCCAGCAGTTCTCCGGGGACCGGGACACTTTATTTT

j_call: TRBJ1-4
d_call: TRBD1
v_call: TRBV19
clone_size: few
cdr3_aa: CASTGGFEKLFF
cdr3_nt: TGTGCCAGTACAGGGGGCTTTGAAAAACTGTTTTTT

j_call: TRBJ2-6
d_call: TRBD1
v_call: TRBV6-1
clone_size: -
cdr3_aa: CASSGGTGSLSGANVLTF
cdr3_nt: TGTGCCAGCAGTGGAGGGACAGGATCTCTCTCTGGGGCCAACGTCCTGACTTTC

j_call: TRBJ1-2
d_call: TRBD1
v_call: TRBV28
clone_size: -
cdr3_aa: CASRETGASYGYTF
cdr3_nt: TGTGCCAGCAGGGAGACAGGGGCGAGCTATGGCTACACCTTC

j_call: TRBJ2-1
d_call: -
v_call: TRBV9
clone_size: -
cdr3_aa: CASSPPGGETYNEQFF
cdr3_nt: TGTGCCAGCAGCCCGCCGGGCGGGGAAACCTACAATGAGCAGTTCTTC

j_call: TRBJ2-2
d_call: TRBD1
v_call: TRBV9
clone_size: -
cdr3_aa: CASSVGDRGTGELFF
cdr3_nt: TGTGCCAGCAGCGTAGGGGACAGGGGAACCGGGGAGCTGTTTTTT

j_call: TRBJ1-2
d_call: -
v_call: TRBV7-9
clone_size: -
cdr3_aa: CASRSSLNYGYTF
cdr3_nt: TGTGCCAGCAGGTCGAGCCTTAACTATGGCTACACCTTC

j_call: TRBJ2-5
d_call: -
v_call: TRBV4-2
clone_size: -
cdr3_aa: CASSLGGRGETQYF
cdr3_nt: TGTGCCAGCAGCTTGGGAGGCCGCGGGGAGACCCAGTACTTC

j_call: TRBJ2-7
d_call: TRBD2
v_call: TRBV5-5
clone_size: few
cdr3_aa: CASSLGSGLAGPYEQYF
cdr3_nt: TGTGCCAGCAGCTTAGGATCGGGACTAGCGGGCCCCTACGAGCAGTACTTC

j_call: TRBJ2-7
d_call: -
v_call: TRBV4-1
clone_size: -
cdr3_aa: CASSQNLREQGYEQYF
cdr3_nt: TGCGCCAGCAGCCAAAACCTCAGGGAACAGGGTTACGAGCAGTACTTC

j_call: TRBJ2-3
d_call: -
v_call: TRBV16
clone_size: -
cdr3_aa: CASSQAQRSSTDTQYF
cdr3_nt: TGTGCCAGCAGCCAGGCTCAACGGAGTTCCACAGATACGCAGTATTTT

j_call: TRBJ2-1
d_call: TRBD2
v_call: TRBV10-1
clone_size: -
cdr3_aa: CASSPDRLAGPSQQQFF
cdr3_nt: TGCGCCAGCAGTCCCGACCGACTAGCGGGCCCCAGCCAGCAGCAGTTCTTC

j_call: TRBJ1-1
d_call: -
v_call: TRBV11-3
clone_size: -
cdr3_aa: CASSGWTRMNTEAFF
cdr3_nt: TGTGCCAGCAGCGGCTGGACAAGGATGAACACTGAAGCTTTCTTT

j_call: TRBJ1-3
d_call: -
v_call: TRBV29-1
clone_size: -
cdr3_aa: CSVLFGNTIYF
cdr3_nt: TGCAGCGTTCTTTTTGGAAACACCATATATTTT

j_call: TRBJ2-2
d_call: TRBD2
v_call: TRBV5-4
clone_size: -
cdr3_aa: CASSSRSGGLNTGELFF
cdr3_nt: TGTGCCAGCAGCTCTCGTAGCGGGGGCCTTAACACCGGGGAGCTGTTTTTT

j_call: TRBJ1-5
d_call: TRBD1
v_call: TRBV19
clone_size: -
cdr3_aa: CASKTKGTGSNQPQHF
cdr3_nt: TGTGCCAGTAAAACGAAGGGGACAGGGAGCAATCAGCCCCAGCATTTT

j_call: TRBJ2-7
d_call: -
v_call: TRBV9
clone_size: -
cdr3_aa: CASSVGDYRSYEQYF
cdr3_nt: TGTGCCAGCAGCGTAGGAGACTATCGCTCCTACGAGCAGTACTTC

j_call: TRBJ1-1
d_call: -
v_call: TRBV6-5
clone_size: -
cdr3_aa: CASSYSDTNTEAFF
cdr3_nt: TGTGCCAGCAGTTACTCGGACACGAACACTGAAGCTTTCTTT

j_call: TRBJ2-3
d_call: TRBD2
v_call: TRBV7-9
clone_size: -
cdr3_aa: CASSYSSGGADTQYF
cdr3_nt: TGTGCCAGCAGTTACTCTAGCGGGGGGGCAGATACGCAGTATTTT

j_call: TRBJ2-7
d_call: -
v_call: TRBV13
clone_size: -
cdr3_aa: CASSHGLRSYEQYF
cdr3_nt: TGTGCCAGCAGCCACGGACTTCGCTCCTACGAGCAGTACTTC

j_call: TRBJ2-5
d_call: -
v_call: TRBV23-1
clone_size: -
cdr3_aa: CASSQSLDTTYQETQYF
cdr3_nt: TGCGCCAGCAGTCAATCCCTCGACACGACGTACCAAGAGACCCAGTACTTC

j_call: TRBJ1-3
d_call: TRBD1
v_call: TRBV6-5
clone_size: -
cdr3_aa: CASSYAGTGDTIYF
cdr3_nt: TGTGCCAGCAGTTACGCCGGGACAGGGGACACCATATATTTT

j_call: TRBJ2-1
d_call: -
v_call: TRBV6-1
clone_size: -
cdr3_aa: CASSEEFGGVSYNEQFF
cdr3_nt: TGTGCCAGCAGTGAAGAATTTGGGGGCGTCTCCTACAATGAGCAGTTCTTC

j_call: TRBJ2-2
d_call: TRBD1
v_call: TRBV5-1
clone_size: -
cdr3_aa: CASTGQGSGELFF
cdr3_nt: TGCGCCAGCACGGGACAGGGGTCCGGGGAGCTGTTTTTT

j_call: TRBJ1-2
d_call: -
v_call: TRBV27
clone_size: -
cdr3_aa: CASSLTGISGYTF
cdr3_nt: TGTGCCAGCAGTTTGACAGGCATCTCGGGCTACACCTTC

j_call: TRBJ2-7
d_call: TRBD2
v_call: TRBV5-5
clone_size: -
cdr3_aa: CASSLGVSGGASYEQYF
cdr3_nt: TGTGCCAGCAGCTTGGGTGTGAGCGGGGGGGCGTCGTACGAGCAGTACTTC

j_call: TRBJ2-5
d_call: -
v_call: TRBV12-5
clone_size: -
cdr3_aa: CASVPDEWQEDKETQYF
cdr3_nt: TGTGCTAGTGTCCCCGACGAGTGGCAGGAAGATAAAGAGACCCAGTACTTC

j_call: TRBJ2-5
d_call: -
v_call: TRBV7-9
clone_size: -
cdr3_aa: CASSALRETQYF
cdr3_nt: TGTGCCAGCAGCGCACTCCGAGAGACCCAGTACTTC

j_call: TRBJ2-3
d_call: TRBD2
v_call: TRBV5-1
clone_size: -
cdr3_aa: CASSLTSGGASTDTQYF
cdr3_nt: TGCGCCAGCAGCTTGACTAGCGGGGGCGCTAGCACAGATACGCAGTATTTT

j_call: TRBJ2-7
d_call: -
v_call: TRBV7-8
clone_size: -
cdr3_aa: CASSLGEVSHEQYF
cdr3_nt: TGTGCCAGCAGCTTAGGAGAAGTAAGCCACGAGCAGTACTTC

j_call: TRBJ1-1
d_call: TRBD1
v_call: TRBV5-1
clone_size: -
cdr3_aa: CASSTLQGADIEAFF
cdr3_nt: TGCGCCAGCAGCACCCTACAGGGGGCAGACATTGAAGCTTTCTTT

j_call: TRBJ1-2
d_call: TRBD1
v_call: TRBV7-9
clone_size: few
cdr3_aa: CASSFTGDPGYTF
cdr3_nt: TGTGCCAGCAGCTTTACAGGGGACCCTGGCTACACCTTC

j_call: TRBJ1-1
d_call: -
v_call: TRBV18
clone_size: once
cdr3_aa: CASSPIPVEAFF
cdr3_nt: TGTGCCAGCTCACCAATTCCCGTGGAAGCTTTCTTT

j_call: TRBJ2-7
d_call: TRBD1
v_call: TRBV6-1
clone_size: -
cdr3_aa: CASSTGTGSDEQYF
cdr3_nt: TGTGCCAGCAGTACCGGGACAGGGTCCGACGAGCAGTACTTC

j_call: TRBJ1-2
d_call: -
v_call: TRBV27
clone_size: -
cdr3_aa: CASSFGQPNYGYTF
cdr3_nt: TGTGCCAGCAGCTTCGGACAGCCAAACTATGGCTACACCTTC

j_call: TRBJ2-2
d_call: -
v_call: TRBV5-1
clone_size: -
cdr3_aa: CASSLPEPNTGELFF
cdr3_nt: TGCGCCAGCAGCTTGCCGGAGCCGAACACCGGGGAGCTGTTTTTT

j_call: TRBJ1-5
d_call: TRBD1
v_call: TRBV27
clone_size: few
cdr3_aa: CASSQGQSNQPQHF
cdr3_nt: TGTGCCAGCAGCCAGGGACAGAGCAATCAGCCCCAGCATTTT

j_call: TRBJ2-1
d_call: TRBD2
v_call: TRBV9
clone_size: -
cdr3_aa: CASSGTSGGIDEQFF
cdr3_nt: TGTGCCAGCAGCGGGACTAGCGGGGGAATCGATGAGCAGTTCTTC

j_call: TRBJ2-2
d_call: -
v_call: TRBV2
clone_size: few
cdr3_aa: CASSGVAPDTGELFF
cdr3_nt: TGTGCCAGCAGTGGCGTAGCCCCCGACACCGGGGAGCTGTTTTTT

j_call: TRBJ1-1
d_call: -
v_call: TRBV7-8
clone_size: -
cdr3_aa: CASSPTYVRGNTEAFF
cdr3_nt: TGTGCCAGCAGCCCGACCTACGTCCGGGGGAACACTGAAGCTTTCTTT

j_call: TRBJ2-3
d_call: TRBD2
v_call: TRBV5-1
clone_size: -
cdr3_aa: CASSLAGTSTDTQYF
cdr3_nt: TGCGCCAGCAGTCTAGCGGGAACTAGCACAGATACGCAGTATTTT

j_call: TRBJ1-6
d_call: -
v_call: TRBV2
clone_size: -
cdr3_aa: CASLDRKSSYNSPLHF
cdr3_nt: TGTGCCAGCCTGGACAGAAAGAGCTCCTATAATTCACCCCTCCACTTT

j_call: TRBJ2-7
d_call: -
v_call: TRBV7-9
clone_size: -
cdr3_aa: CASSLDTPYEQYF
cdr3_nt: TGTGCCAGCAGCTTGGACACCCCCTACGAGCAGTACTTC

j_call: TRBJ2-7
d_call: TRBD2
v_call: TRBV6-5
clone_size: -
cdr3_aa: CASRRGVSYEQYF
cdr3_nt: TGTGCCAGCAGACGGGGGGTCTCCTACGAGCAGTACTTC

j_call: TRBJ2-7
d_call: -
v_call: TRBV5-8
clone_size: -
cdr3_aa: CASSFRRAYEQYF
cdr3_nt: TGTGCCAGCAGCTTTCGCAGGGCCTACGAGCAGTACTTC

j_call: TRBJ2-1
d_call: -
v_call: TRBV6-1
clone_size: -
cdr3_aa: CASSESLRNEQFF
cdr3_nt: TGTGCCAGCAGTGAATCCCTTCGGAATGAGCAGTTCTTC

j_call: TRBJ2-1
d_call: TRBD2
v_call: TRBV7-9
clone_size: once
cdr3_aa: CASSYNSGAAYNEQFF
cdr3_nt: TGTGCCAGCAGCTACAATAGCGGGGCGGCCTACAATGAGCAGTTCTTC

j_call: TRBJ2-1
d_call: -
v_call: TRBV4-1
clone_size: -
cdr3_aa: CASSLGGNYNEQFF
cdr3_nt: TGTGCCAGCAGCCTAGGCGGGAACTACAATGAGCAGTTCTTC

j_call: TRBJ2-5
d_call: TRBD1
v_call: TRBV11-3
clone_size: -
cdr3_aa: CASSPRQGAGETQYF
cdr3_nt: TGTGCCAGCAGCCCTCGACAGGGGGCAGGGGAGACCCAGTACTTC

j_call: TRBJ2-5
d_call: TRBD1
v_call: TRBV25-1
clone_size: -
cdr3_aa: CASSERRGQEATQYF
cdr3_nt: TGTGCCAGCAGTGAACGGAGGGGACAGGAGGCGACCCAGTACTTC

j_call: TRBJ1-3
d_call: TRBD1
v_call: TRBV7-6
clone_size: once
cdr3_aa: CASPPYGDRTSTNKKNTIYF
cdr3_nt: TGTGCCAGCCCTCCCTACGGGGACAGAACATCCACGAACAAAAAAAACACCATATATTTT

j_call: TRBJ1-5
d_call: -
v_call: TRBV19
clone_size: few
cdr3_aa: CASTLEGTQPQHF
cdr3_nt: TGTGCCAGTACTCTTGAGGGAACTCAGCCCCAGCATTTT

j_call: TRBJ2-7
d_call: -
v_call: TRBV18
clone_size: -
cdr3_aa: CASSPSEYEQYF
cdr3_nt: TGTGCCAGCTCACCTTCAGAATACGAGCAGTACTTC

j_call: TRBJ1-6
d_call: -
v_call: TRBV27
clone_size: once
cdr3_aa: CASSLSGASSYNSPLHF
cdr3_nt: TGTGCCAGCAGTTTATCGGGGGCAAGCTCCTATAATTCACCCCTCCACTTT

j_call: TRBJ2-2
d_call: -
v_call: TRBV9
clone_size: -
cdr3_aa: CASSLNPPGDPGELFF
cdr3_nt: TGTGCCAGCAGCCTAAACCCACCAGGGGACCCCGGGGAGCTGTTTTTT